This T cell receptor beta chain originates from a study of blood T cell repertoires in COVID-19. In the study overall: The samples span acute and convalescent COVID-19 from the United States, Italy and Spain. PBMCs, B-cell-depleted T cells, or T cells were the source of the cDNA or gDNA that made up the material.

Authors' analysis steps: It was from reference gene primer amplification that nucleated cell counts were estimated. Repertoires were generated with immunoSEQ multiplex PCR, while TCRdb's copy carries only in-frame clones and drops some. From that table come the V and J calls and clone size; the DNA was used to work out D and trimming. The table lists about 140,000 clones, 76% of them singletons, with 3.5% to 5% in the top ten. This TCR was sampled from a woman aged 80 or over with active or convalescent COVID-19. Sequencing was carried out using peripheral blood.

CDR3 protein: CASSSKAGSSYNEQFF. The CDR3 DNA reads TGTGCCAGCAGCTCTAAAGCGGGGAGCTCCTACAATGAGCAGTTCTTC. The chain links TRBV5-4 to TRBJ2-1, with 7 positions matching TRBD2. The germline V gene has CDR1 SGHNT and CDR2 YYREEE (reference sequence). CDR3 length equals 16 residues. With V trimmed by 3 bases and J by 0 bases, 6 bases remained unmatched. The full variable domain, with the rest looked up from reference TRBV5-4 and TRBJ2-1, is ETGVTQSPTHLIKTRGQQVTLRCSSQSGHNTVSWYQQALGQGPQFIFQYYREEENGRGNFPPRFSGLQFPNYSSELNVNALELDDSALYLCASSSKAGSSYNEQFFGPGTRLTVL.